This T cell receptor beta chain was captured in a study of T cells in Graves' hyperthyroidism and ophthalmopathy. Study summary: Peripheral blood specimens were obtained at initial diagnosis, prior to any treatment.

Germline CDR1 and CDR2: LNHDA and SQIVND (reference sequence). The ends were cut back, 5 bases at V and 0 bases at J, with 15 bases in the middle. The CDR3 extends over 16 amino acids. Based on clinical symptoms, serum thyroxine and TRAb, thyroid ultrasound and orbital computed tomography, diagnoses were reached. RNA transcripts gave rise to amplified TCR beta CDR3 regions. The TCR CDR3 first-round RT-PCR relied on the HTBI primer set. Via MiXCR, TCRdb re-called the multiplex PCR reads, giving one row per CDR3 protein. The data hold approximately 400,000 distinct CDR3 sequences, with around a sixth observed a single time.

The J gene is TRBJ2-3, the V gene TRBV19; D call uncertain. This clonotype was obtained from a woman aged 18-29 years with Graves' hyperthyroidism. The sequenced sample was blood. This CDR3 is CASSGTARVSTDTQYF. CDR3 bases: TGTGCCAGTAGTGGCACAGCGAGAGTCAGCACAGATACGCAGTATTTT.